These 11 T cell receptor beta chains were sequenced from one sample in a study of shared clonotypes between healthy human individuals. This table comes from immunoSEQ multiplex PCR, and its TCRdb copy is limited to in-frame clones, with some not included. Of about 2,500,000 clones in the sample, about 92% are singletons; the top ten hold about 0.13%. Input material: naive CD4+ T cells sorted from blood. Indicated subset: CD45RA+ positively selected. Receptors were obtained from a man between 18 and 29 years old in good health.

The J gene is TRBJ2-3, the V gene TRBV6-6, with a weak D call TRBD2 (6 bases). Germline V gives CDR1 MNHNY, CDR2 SVGAGI (reference sequence). Trimming shortened V by 2 bases and J by 4 bases, and 10 bases separated the two germline ends. The CDR3 totals 14 residues. The DNA for the CDR3 is TGTGCCAGCAGTTACGTCGGGAGCGCAGATACGCAGTATTTT. It specifies CASSYVGSADTQYF.

The gene calls are TRBV5-4 and TRBJ1-5, with a possible D match to TRBD1 (5 bases). Trimming shortened V by 4 bases and J by 0 bases, and 11 bases separated the two germline ends. This CDR3 is 15 amino acids long. Germline V CDR1 and CDR2: SGHNT, YYREEE (reference sequence). This CDR3 reads CASSVGLLSNQPQHF. For the CDR3, the DNA is TGTGCCAGCAGCGTGGGACTGCTTAGCAATCAGCCCCAGCATTTT.

This chain uses TRBV19 with TRBJ1-2; D gene uncertain. Germline V lookup: CDR1 LNHDA, CDR2 SQIVND (reference sequence). This CDR3 has 12 amino acids. The V and J ends lost 5 bases and 4 bases respectively, with 8 bases between them. The CDR3 region is CASSATLYGYTF. CDR3 DNA sequence: TGTGCCAGTAGTGCGACCCTCTATGGCTACACCTTC.

The V gene is TRBV11-2, the J gene TRBJ1-1; the match to TRBD1 covers 7 bases. Germline CDR1 reads SGHAT; CDR2 reads FQNNGV. Trimming took 5 bases from V and 5 from J; bases not matched to a gene: 14. The CDR3 covers 16 residues. The CDR3 region is CASSPSTRTGWTEAFF. DNA of the CDR3: TGTGCCAGCAGCCCTTCTACTAGGACAGGTTGGACTGAAGCTTTCTTT.

V usage is TRBV7-2 and J usage is TRBJ2-7; 13 bases align to TRBD2. Per germline, CDR1 SGHTA and CDR2 FQGNSA. Trimming took 5 bases from V and 5 from J; bases not matched to a gene: 9. The CDR3 is 16 amino acids. The CDR3 loop reads CASSPGGLAGNNEQYF. CDR3 coding DNA: TGTGCCAGCAGCCCAGGGGGACTAGCGGGAAACAACGAGCAGTACTTC. The variable domain in full, with the rest retrieved from reference TRBV7-2 and TRBJ2-7, is GAGVSQSPSNKVTEKGKDVELRCDPISGHTALYWYRQSLGQGLEFLIYFQGNSAPDKSGLPSDRFSAERTGGSVSTLTIQRTQQEDSAVYLCASSPGGLAGNNEQYFGPGTRLTVT.

This rearrangement joins TRBV7-9 to TRBJ2-1, with TRBD2 matching over 8 bases. V lost 5 bases to trimming and J lost 6 bases; unmatched junction nucleotides: 3. The germline V gene encodes CDR1 SEHNR and CDR2 FQNEAQ (reference sequence). CDR3 length: 13 residues. This CDR3 reads CASSLLAANEQFF. CDR3 coding DNA: TGTGCCAGCAGCCTACTAGCGGCCAATGAGCAGTTCTTC.

In its sample, this clone was seen once. The same CDR3 is also encoded by other DNA sequences in this sample. The V gene is TRBV7-9, the J gene TRBJ2-7; 9 bases map to TRBD1. With V trimmed by 4 bases and J by 5 bases, 3 bases remained unmatched. CDR1 SEHNR and CDR2 FQNEAQ come from the germline V gene (reference sequence). The CDR3 loop spans 13 amino acids. The DNA of the CDR3 is TGTGCCAGCAGCTCCGGGACAGGGAACGAGCAGTACTTC. Encoded protein: CASSSGTGNEQYF. The whole variable domain, filled in from reference TRBV7-9 and TRBJ2-7, reads DTGVSQNPRHKITKRGQNVTFRCDPISEHNRLYWYRQTLGQGPEFLTYFQNEAQLEKSRLLSDRFSAERPKGSFSTLEIQRTEQGDSAMYLCASSSGTGNEQYFGPGTRLTVT.

This clone was detected a few times. This chain links TRBV4-1 with TRBJ1-2; the D is unclear. The germline gives CDR1 MGHRA, CDR2 YSYEKL. V was trimmed by 3 bases and J by 8 bases, leaving 10 bases between them. This CDR3 has 12 residues. The CDR3 DNA reads TGCGCCAGCAGCCAGGGTCGGGAAGGCTACACCTTC. As protein: CASSQGREGYTF.

V usage is TRBV25-1 and J usage is TRBJ1-4; no firm D call. V was trimmed by 4 bases and J by 7 bases, leaving 7 bases between them. This CDR3 has 12 amino acids. Germline assignment: CDR1 MGHDK and CDR2 SYGVNS. As DNA, the CDR3 is TGTGCCAGCAGTGTCCGGGGTGAAAAACTGTTTTTT. It is translated as CASSVRGEKLFF.

The chain carries TRBV2 and TRBJ1-4, with 9 bases aligning to TRBD1. V dropped 5 bases and J dropped 7; count of bases not matched to a gene: 8. The CDR3 consists of 15 residues. From germline, CDR1 is SNHLY and CDR2 FYNNEI. This CDR3 reads CASSSQGAFGEKLFF. DNA of the CDR3: TGTGCCAGCAGTTCACAGGGGGCATTCGGTGAAAAACTGTTTTTT.

The chain couples TRBV19 to TRBJ2-5; D gene uncertain. Between the trimmed V and J ends, which lost 6 bases and 2 bases, there was a span of 10 bases. The CDR3 is 13 residues long. Per the germline V gene, CDR1 is LNHDA and CDR2 is SQIVND (reference sequence). CDR3 bases: TGTGCCAGTAGACGGACGGTACAAGAGACCCAGTACTTC. Protein: CASRRTVQETQYF.